The clone carrying this T cell receptor beta chain was picked up a small number of times. This specimen includes other DNA sequences encoding the same CDR3. Through MiXCR, TCRdb re-clonotyped the PCR reads. The sample has around 70,000 clones, around 19% seen once; the top ten hold 10% to 15%. Among the patients, none had received any treatment before thyroid surgery. This entry belongs to a study of metastatic and nonmetastatic thyroid tumors. V was shortened by 7 bases and J by 8 bases, with 17 bases between the two germline ends. The CDR3 covers 13 residues. Germline lookup yields CDR1 MNHNS and CDR2 SASEGT.

The V gene is TRBV6-1, the J gene TRBJ1-2; possible D gene TRBD1, 5 bases. The TCR comes from a female donor with papillary thyroid cancer or a benign thyroid nodule (not recorded which). Some clones in this sample may be carry-over from other donors' samples. What was sequenced was blood. CDR3 coding DNA: TGTGCCAGCAAAATACCAGGGACGCCCGGCTACACCTTC. Amino acid sequence: CASKIPGTPGYTF.